Here is one T cell receptor (beta chain) with its context. Many counts were recorded for this clonotype. Its antigen is still unknown. Per-base quality was not reported, and no clone a single base away is much larger than it. All donors were healthy Caucasians. The study also sequenced three unrelated non-twin adults: a male aged 18 to 29, a male aged 50 to 59 and a female aged 50 to 59. Using Miltenyi CD45RO+ enrichment and human naive T-cell isolation kits, memory (CD45RO+) and naive T cells were isolated from PBMC. Libraries were constructed by 5' RACE. Sequencer: Illumina HiSeq 2000. Template switching introduced a universal primer binding site; the final cDNA contained a unique molecular identifier, enabling accurate counting of TCR cDNA molecules. First-strand cDNA for TCR alpha and beta chains was synthesized from specific primers in the conserved constant-segment region. Each cDNA library was double barcoded, with a SMART-Mk sample barcode plus Illumina barcodes, to control for contamination. Two successive PCR steps introduced TruSeq adapter sequences along with Illumina sample barcodes. Sequencing of the TCR alpha and beta cDNA libraries was done on the Illumina HiSeq platform using custom primers. In the original analysis: Raw reads were processed with MiGEC to extract unique molecular identifiers, and MiXCR was used to determine CDR3 positions. Recombination models were inferred per individual with the repgenHMM and IGoR tools using an EM algorithm. The analysis of shared clonotypes was done with the tcR package in R, with sharing normalized by the product of cloneset sizes. To study raw recombination free of thymic and clonal selection effects, out-of-frame nonproductive sequences were analyzed. TCRdb reprocessing: public reads trimmed at Q25 with fastp, clones called with MiXCR, in-frame beta chains kept. Duplicate CDR3 protein sequences are folded into a single record with the most common DNA and genes. The V and J calls here are based on TCRdb, not the publication. Here the sample has more than 650,000 distinct CDR3 sequences; roughly 6.2% occur a single time. 1.5% to 2% of the sample goes to the ten largest clones.

These data come from a study of identical twins (TCRdb year 2016). Study-wide context: The study deep-sequenced TCR alpha and beta repertoires from monozygotic twins, unrelated adults of various ages and cord blood to test whether fetal clonotypes persist. To rule out contamination, the twin experiments were replicated at different times with different library preparation protocols. What the research found in general, with its limitations: Invariant T cells such as MAIT and iNKT could partly confound zero-insertion analyses, although diverse VJ usage argued against such confounding for most clonotypes. Fewer insertions were carried by abundant cord blood beta clonotypes, a similar but weaker trend appeared in young adult naive repertoires, and no such trend appeared in memory repertoires. Out-of-frame TCR alpha sequences shared between twins showed an excess of low generation-probability sequences compared with coincidental sharing between unrelated individuals. Because the same donors could not be followed over many years, the conclusions depended on cross-sectional statistical analysis. Out-of-frame TCR alpha sharing in monozygotic twins was systematically underestimated by recombination models, whereas sharing between unrelated individuals was in agreement with the recombination models. The excess sharing between twins in beta out-of-frame sequences was weaker because fewer shared sequences reduced the signal-to-noise ratio.

V has 4 bases trimmed and J has 7 bases trimmed; junction bases matching no gene number 9. The CDR3 runs 15 amino acids, cysteine and phenylalanine included. Only the CDR3 part of the read is kept: 45 bases, read in frame from the first base. CDR1 and CDR2 (SGDLS, YYNGEE) derive from the germline V gene. This TCR came from a man aged 18 to 29 in good health. The V and J genes are TRBV9 and TRBJ2-1; a stretch of 9 junction bases matches TRBD2. The material sequenced was naive T cells sorted from blood. In light of the paper, this sample's cell subset or site label describes: cells isolated with a human naive T-cell isolation kit. For the CDR3, the sequence is CASSSVGTSFNEQFF. The DNA is as follows: TGTGCCAGCAGCTCAGTAGGGACTAGCTTTAATGAGCAGTTCTTC.